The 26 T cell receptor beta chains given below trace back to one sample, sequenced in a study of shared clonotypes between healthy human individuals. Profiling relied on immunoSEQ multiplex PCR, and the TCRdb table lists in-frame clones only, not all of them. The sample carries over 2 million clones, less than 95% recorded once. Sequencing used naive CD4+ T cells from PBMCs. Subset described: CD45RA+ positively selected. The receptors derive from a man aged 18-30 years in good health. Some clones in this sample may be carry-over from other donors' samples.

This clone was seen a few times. The CDR3, as DNA: TGTGCCAGCAGTGAGAAGTTTCGAAGCTCCTACGAGCAGTACTTC. Its protein product is CASSEKFRSSYEQYF. The rearrangement uses TRBV2 and TRBJ2-7; D is ambiguous. The germline gives CDR1 SNHLY, CDR2 FYNNEI. V was shortened by 3 bases and J by 0 bases, with 12 bases between the two germline ends. The CDR3 runs 15 residues. Full variable domain (outside the CDR3, taken from reference TRBV2 and TRBJ2-7): EPEVTQTPSHQVTQMGQEVILRCVPISNHLYFYWYRQILGQKVEFLVSFYNNEISEKSEIFDDQFSVERPDGSNFTLKIRSTKLEDSAMYFCASSEKFRSSYEQYFGPGTRLTVT.

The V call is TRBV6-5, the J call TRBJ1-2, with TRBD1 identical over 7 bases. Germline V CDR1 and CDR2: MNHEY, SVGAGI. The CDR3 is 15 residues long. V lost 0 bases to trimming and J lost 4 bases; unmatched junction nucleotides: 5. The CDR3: CASSYSRHRGYGYTF. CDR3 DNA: TGTGCCAGCAGTTACTCGAGGCACAGGGGCTATGGCTACACCTTC.

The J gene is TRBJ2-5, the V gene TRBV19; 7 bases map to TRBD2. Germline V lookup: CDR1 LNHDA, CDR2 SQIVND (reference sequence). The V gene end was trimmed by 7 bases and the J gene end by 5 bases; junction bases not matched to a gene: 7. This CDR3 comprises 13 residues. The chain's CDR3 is CASTNIGRETQYF. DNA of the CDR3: TGTGCCAGTACGAACATCGGGAGGGAGACCCAGTACTTC.

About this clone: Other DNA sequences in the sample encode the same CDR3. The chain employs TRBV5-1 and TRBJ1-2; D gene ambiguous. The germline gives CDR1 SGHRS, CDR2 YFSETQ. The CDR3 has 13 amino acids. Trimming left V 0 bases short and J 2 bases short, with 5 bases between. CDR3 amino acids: CASSLGQNYGYTF. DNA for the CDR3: TGCGCCAGCAGCTTGGGTCAGAACTATGGCTACACCTTC.

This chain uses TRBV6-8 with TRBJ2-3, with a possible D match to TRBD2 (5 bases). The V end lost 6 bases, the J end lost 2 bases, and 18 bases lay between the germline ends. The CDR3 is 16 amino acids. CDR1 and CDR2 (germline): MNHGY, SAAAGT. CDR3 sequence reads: CASSPISTGNTDTQYF. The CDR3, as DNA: TGTGCCAGCAGCCCGATCTCAACGGGAAACACAGATACGCAGTATTTT.

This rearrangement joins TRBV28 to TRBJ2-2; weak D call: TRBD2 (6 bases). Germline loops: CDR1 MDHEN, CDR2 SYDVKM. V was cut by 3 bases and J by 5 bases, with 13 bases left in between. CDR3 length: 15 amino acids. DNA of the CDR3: TGTGCCAGCAGTTTGGAGGGAATACGAACCGGGGAGCTGTTTTTT. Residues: CASSLEGIRTGELFF.

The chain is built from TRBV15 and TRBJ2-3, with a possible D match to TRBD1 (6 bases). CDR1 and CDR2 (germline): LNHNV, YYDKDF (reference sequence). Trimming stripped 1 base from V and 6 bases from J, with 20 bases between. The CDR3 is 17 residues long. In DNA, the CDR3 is TGTGCCACCAGCAGAGCCTCAGGGGTATCCCTCGAGGATACGCAGTATTTT. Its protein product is CATSRASGVSLEDTQYF.

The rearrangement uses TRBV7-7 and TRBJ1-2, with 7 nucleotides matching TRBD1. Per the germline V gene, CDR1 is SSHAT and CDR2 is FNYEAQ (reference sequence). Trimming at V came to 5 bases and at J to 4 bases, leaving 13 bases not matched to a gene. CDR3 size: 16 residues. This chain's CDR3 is CASSHGTVLHPYGYTF. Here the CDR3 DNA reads TGTGCCAGCAGCCACGGGACAGTCCTTCATCCCTATGGCTACACCTTC. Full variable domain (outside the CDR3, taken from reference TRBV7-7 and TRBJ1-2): GAGVSQSPRYKVTKRGQDVTLRCDPISSHATLYWYQQALGQGPEFLTYFNYEAQPDKSGLPSDRFSAERPEGSISTLTIQRTEQRDSAMYRCASSHGTVLHPYGYTFGSGTRLTVV.

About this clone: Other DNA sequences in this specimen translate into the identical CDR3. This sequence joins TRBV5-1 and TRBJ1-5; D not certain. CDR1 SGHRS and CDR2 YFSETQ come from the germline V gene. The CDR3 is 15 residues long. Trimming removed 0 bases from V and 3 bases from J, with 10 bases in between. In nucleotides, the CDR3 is TGCGCCAGCAGCTTGGACGGCAGACTCAATCAGCCCCAGCATTTT. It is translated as CASSLDGRLNQPQHF.

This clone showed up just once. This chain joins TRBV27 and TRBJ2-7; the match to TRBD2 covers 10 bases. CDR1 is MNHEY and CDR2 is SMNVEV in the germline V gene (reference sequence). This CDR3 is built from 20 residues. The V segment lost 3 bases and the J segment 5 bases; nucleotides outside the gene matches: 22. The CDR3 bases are TGTGCCAGCAGTTTCCGGCGGCAGGGGGGAGTACTAGCGGGAAGTCACGAGCAGTACTTC. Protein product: CASSFRRQGGVLAGSHEQYF.

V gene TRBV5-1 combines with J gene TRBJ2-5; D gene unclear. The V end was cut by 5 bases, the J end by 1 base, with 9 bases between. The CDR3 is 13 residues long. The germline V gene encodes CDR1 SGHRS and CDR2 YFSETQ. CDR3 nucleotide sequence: TGCGCCAGCAGTTGGCCCCCCCAAGAGACCCAGTACTTC. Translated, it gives CASSWPPQETQYF.

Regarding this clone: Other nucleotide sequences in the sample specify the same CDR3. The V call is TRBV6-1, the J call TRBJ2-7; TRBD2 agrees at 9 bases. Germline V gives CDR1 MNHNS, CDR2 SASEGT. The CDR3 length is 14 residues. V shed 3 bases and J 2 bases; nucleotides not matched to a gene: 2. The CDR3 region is CASSEAGGPYEQYF. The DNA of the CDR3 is TGTGCCAGCAGTGAGGCGGGAGGGCCCTACGAGCAGTACTTC.

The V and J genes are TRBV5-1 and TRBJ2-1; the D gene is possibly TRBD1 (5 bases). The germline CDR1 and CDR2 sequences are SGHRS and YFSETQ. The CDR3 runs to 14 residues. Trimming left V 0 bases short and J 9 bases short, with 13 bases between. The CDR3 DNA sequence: TGCGCCAGCAGCTTGGTTGGGGCGCGGAGTGAGCAGTTCTTC. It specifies CASSLVGARSEQFF.

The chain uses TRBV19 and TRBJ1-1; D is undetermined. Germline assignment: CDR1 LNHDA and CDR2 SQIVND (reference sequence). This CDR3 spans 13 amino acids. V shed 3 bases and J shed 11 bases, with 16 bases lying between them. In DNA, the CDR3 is TGTGCCAGTAGTATGTATAGGGATCGTATCGCTTTCTTT. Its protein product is CASSMYRDRIAFF.

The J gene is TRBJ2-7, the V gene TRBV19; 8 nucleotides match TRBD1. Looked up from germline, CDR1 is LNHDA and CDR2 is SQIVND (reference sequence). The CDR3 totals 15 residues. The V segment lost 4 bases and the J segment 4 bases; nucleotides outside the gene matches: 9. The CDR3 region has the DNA TGTGCCAGTAGTACCCAGGACAGGGCTTGGTACGAGCAGTACTTC. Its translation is CASSTQDRAWYEQYF.

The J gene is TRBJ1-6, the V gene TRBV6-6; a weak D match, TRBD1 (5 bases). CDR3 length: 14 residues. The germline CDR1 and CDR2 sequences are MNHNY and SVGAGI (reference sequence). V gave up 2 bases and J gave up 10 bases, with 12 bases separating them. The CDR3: CASSYKDGGSPLHF. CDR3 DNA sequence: TGTGCCAGCAGTTACAAGGACGGGGGGTCACCCCTCCACTTT.

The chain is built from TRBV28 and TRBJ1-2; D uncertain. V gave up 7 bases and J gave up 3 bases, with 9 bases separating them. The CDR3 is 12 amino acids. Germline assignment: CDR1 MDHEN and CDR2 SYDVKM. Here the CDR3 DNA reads TGTGCCAGCAAGAACAGCTACTATGGCTACACCTTC. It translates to CASKNSYYGYTF.

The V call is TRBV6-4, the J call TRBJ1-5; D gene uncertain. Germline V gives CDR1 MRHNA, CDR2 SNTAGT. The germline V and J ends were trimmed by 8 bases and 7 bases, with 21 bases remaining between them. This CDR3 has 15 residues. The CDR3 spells CASVRAVGDRQPQHF. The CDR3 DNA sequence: TGTGCCAGCGTAAGGGCCGTTGGGGATAGACAGCCCCAGCATTTT.

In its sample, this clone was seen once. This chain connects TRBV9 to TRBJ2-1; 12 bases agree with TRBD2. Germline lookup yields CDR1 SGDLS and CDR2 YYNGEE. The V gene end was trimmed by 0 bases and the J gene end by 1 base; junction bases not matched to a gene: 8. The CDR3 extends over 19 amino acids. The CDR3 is CASSVGLAGVEESYNEQFF. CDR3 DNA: TGTGCCAGCAGCGTAGGACTAGCGGGAGTGGAAGAGTCCTACAATGAGCAGTTCTTC.

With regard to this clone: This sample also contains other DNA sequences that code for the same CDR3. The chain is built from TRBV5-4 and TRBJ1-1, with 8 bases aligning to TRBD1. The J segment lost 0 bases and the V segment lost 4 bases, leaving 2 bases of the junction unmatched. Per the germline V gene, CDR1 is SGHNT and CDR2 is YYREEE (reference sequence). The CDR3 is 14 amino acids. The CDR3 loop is CASSPGQVNTEAFF. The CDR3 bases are TGTGCCAGCAGCCCGGGACAGGTGAACACTGAAGCTTTCTTT.

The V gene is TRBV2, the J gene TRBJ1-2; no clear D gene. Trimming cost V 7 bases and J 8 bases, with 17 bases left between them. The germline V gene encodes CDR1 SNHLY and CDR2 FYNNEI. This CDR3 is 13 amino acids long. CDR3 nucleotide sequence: TGTGCCAGCACGAGGGAGCCGGTGCCAGGCTACACCTTC. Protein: CASTREPVPGYTF.

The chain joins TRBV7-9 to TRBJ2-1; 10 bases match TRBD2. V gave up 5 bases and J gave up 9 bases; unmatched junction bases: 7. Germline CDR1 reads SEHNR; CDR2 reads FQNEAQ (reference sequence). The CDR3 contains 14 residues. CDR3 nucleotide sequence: TGTGCCAGCAGCCCTAGCGGGAGAGTAACTGAGCAGTTCTTC. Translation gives CASSPSGRVTEQFF.

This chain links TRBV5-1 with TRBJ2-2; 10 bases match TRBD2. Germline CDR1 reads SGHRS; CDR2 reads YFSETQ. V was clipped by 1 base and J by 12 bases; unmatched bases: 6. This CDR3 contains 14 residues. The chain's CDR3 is CASSLPLAGEKLFF. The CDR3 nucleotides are TGCGCCAGCAGCTTGCCTCTAGCGGGAGAGAAGCTGTTTTTT.

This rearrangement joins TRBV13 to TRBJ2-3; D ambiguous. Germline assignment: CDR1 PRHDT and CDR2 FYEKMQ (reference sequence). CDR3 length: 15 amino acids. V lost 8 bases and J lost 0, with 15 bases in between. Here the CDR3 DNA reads TGTGCCAGCGGAGTGACACGACCAAGCACAGATACGCAGTATTTT. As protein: CASGVTRPSTDTQYF.

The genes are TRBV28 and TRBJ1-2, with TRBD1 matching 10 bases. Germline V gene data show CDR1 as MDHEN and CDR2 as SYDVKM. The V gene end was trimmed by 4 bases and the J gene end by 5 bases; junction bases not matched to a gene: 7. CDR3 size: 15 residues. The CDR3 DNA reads TGTGCCAGCAGTTCCACCTGGACAGGGGGTTATGGCTACACCTTC. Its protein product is CASSSTWTGGYGYTF.

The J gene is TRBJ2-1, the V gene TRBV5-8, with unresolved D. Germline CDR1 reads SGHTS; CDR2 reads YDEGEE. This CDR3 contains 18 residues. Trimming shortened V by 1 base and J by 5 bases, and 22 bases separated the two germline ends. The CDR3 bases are TGTGCCAGCAGCTTGAAACAGTGGTCCTCTTACAGAGACAATGAGCAGTTCTTC. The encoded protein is CASSLKQWSSYRDNEQFF.